The 3 T cell receptor beta chains below come from one sample, sequenced in a study of blood T cell repertoires in COVID-19. Repertoires were generated with immunoSEQ multiplex PCR, while TCRdb's copy carries only in-frame clones and drops some. The profile shows around 330,000 clones, around 89% of them singletons. Sequencing input: peripheral blood. The receptors stem from a woman aged 30 to 39 with COVID-19, enrolled during active disease.

About this clone itself: In the same sample, other DNA sequences code for this CDR3. CDR3: CASSLGSGGTDTQYF. The CDR3 DNA reads as TGTGCCAGCAGCTTAGGATCCGGGGGCACAGATACGCAGTATTTT. This chain connects TRBV7-2 to TRBJ2-3; possible D gene TRBD2, 5 bases. The CDR3 consists of 15 residues. V lost 1 base, J lost 1 base, and 9 bases lay in between. CDR1 and CDR2 from the germline V gene are SGHTA and FQGNSA. The full variable domain, with the rest looked up from reference TRBV7-2 and TRBJ2-3, is GAGVSQSPSNKVTEKGKDVELRCDPISGHTALYWYRQSLGQGLEFLIYFQGNSAPDKSGLPSDRFSAERTGGSVSTLTIQRTQQEDSAVYLCASSLGSGGTDTQYFGPGTRLTVL.

DNA for the CDR3: TGTGCCAGCACCTTGGGGGACAGGGCTGTCACAGATACGCAGTATTTT. Translated, it gives CASTLGDRAVTDTQYF. This rearrangement joins TRBV28 to TRBJ2-3, with 9 positions matching TRBD1. Trimming cost V 7 bases and J 2 bases; bases outside gene matches: 10. The CDR3 loop spans 16 amino acids. Germline CDR1 is MDHEN and CDR2 is SYDVKM.

The V call is TRBV27, the J call TRBJ1-6; 7 bases are shared with TRBD1. The CDR3 is 15 amino acids. The trim removed 5 bases at V and 7 bases at J, leaving 8 bases unmatched. CDR1 MNHEY and CDR2 SMNVEV come from the germline V gene (reference sequence). This CDR3 is CASSTRQGWNSPLHF. CDR3 nucleotide sequence: TGTGCCAGCAGTACTAGACAGGGATGGAATTCACCCCTCCACTTT.